The T cell receptor (beta chain) described here comes from a study of cytomegalovirus exposure and HLA in healthy donors. The donors were members of the roughly 120-subject validation cohort (separate from the approximately 730-subject first cohort). In the case of this clone: Its antigen remains unknown.

The study's findings and limits: Cytomegalovirus association was listed for roughly 160 TCR beta chains.

Germline V CDR1 and CDR2: MGHRA, YSYEKL. Trimming stripped 4 bases from V and 4 bases from J, with 14 bases between. The CDR3 is made up of 16 amino acids. The table came from immunoSEQ multiplex PCR; TCRdb's copy has only in-frame clones and leaves some out. The data show 300,000 to 400,000 clones, with 70% to 90% seen just once and roughly 0.75% held by the top ten. The origin of this receptor is a woman aged 18-29 years in good health and CMV-seronegative. Specimen: PBMCs. The genes are TRBV4-1 and TRBJ2-6; the D gene is possibly TRBD1 (5 bases). CDR3 nucleotides: TGCGCCAGCAGCCCATTTGGGGCGAGAGGGGCCAACGTCCTGACTTTC. It translates to CASSPFGARGANVLTF.